This T cell receptor (beta chain) was captured in a study of T cell responses to AZD1222 COVID-19 vaccine. Germline values: CDR1 LGHDT, CDR2 YNNKEL (reference sequence). Trimming removed 0 bases from V and 7 bases from J; junction bases left unmatched: 5. The CDR3 contains 16 residues. The method was immunoSEQ multiplex PCR; TCRdb's version includes in-frame clones alone and lacks a portion of them. There are 140,000 to 150,000 clones in the sample; over 90% occur only once, and approximately 4.9% lies in the top ten. A note on this clone: Its antigen is unidentified.

General study findings and limits: Donor demographics were predominantly white British with a female majority; clonal diversity may be underestimated. Repertoire sampling was restricted to post-peak T cell response timepoints. Once two AZD1222 doses were given, Spike-specific TCR breadth and depth went up. Spike-spanning, vaccine-associated CD4 TCRs were dominant at 160-218 and 743-854.

The source of this sequence is an adult in good health. The rearrangement links TRBV3-1 (or the pseudogene TRBV3-2) to TRBJ2-1, with TRBD2 identical over 11 bases. Sequenced material: peripheral blood, taken on day 0 of AZD1222 vaccination. Here the CDR3 reads CASSQESGLAVNEQFF. CDR3 coding DNA: TGTGCCAGCAGCCAAGAATCGGGACTAGCGGTTAATGAGCAGTTCTTC.